This TCR beta chain was obtained from a study of blood T cell repertoires in COVID-19. TCRdb's table, derived via immunoSEQ multiplex PCR, lists solely in-frame clones and lacks some. The sample lists roughly 500,000 clones; 75% to 90% were seen once. This CDR3 is built from 14 residues. The V gene's germline CDR1 is SGHVS and CDR2 FQNEAQ. Germline trimming cut 5 bases from V and 5 bases from J; bases unmatched to any gene: 5. The specimen sequenced was peripheral blood. The TCR originated in a young man with COVID-19, enrolled during active disease. The chain has TRBV7-8 and TRBJ2-5; 10 bases align to TRBD2. The CDR3 loop is CASSPILAGETQYF. The CDR3 DNA is TGTGCCAGCAGCCCAATACTAGCGGGGGAGACCCAGTACTTC.